The subject of this entry is one T cell receptor beta chain. Its antigen is as yet unknown. This sample was taken from a study of neurological immune-mediated disorders. Study-wide results and caveats: One related-CDR3 cluster, identified by phylogenetic grouping, held the repertoires of 18 of 34 multiple sclerosis patients and was a possible signature.

The CDR3 spans 15 residues. Trimming removed 2 bases at V and 4 bases at J, with 14 bases between. The germline V gene encodes CDR1 PRHDT and CDR2 FYEKMQ (reference sequence). Where libraries were unsorted, they were derived from 2 million PBMCs stored at -80 degrees C. The authors produced cDNA by 5'RACE using 10-nucleotide random UMIs. From 15-18 subjects, each sequencing run yielded over 160 million TCR-beta sequences. TCRdb reprocessed the 5' RACE reads with MiXCR, giving one entry per CDR3 protein. The data hold 75,000 to 80,000 distinct CDR3 sequences, with 5% to 6% observed a single time. Sequencing used PBMCs. The chain carries TRBV13 and TRBJ1-2; maybe TRBD1 (5 bases). The clonotype comes from a woman aged 25 to 39 with multiple sclerosis. CDR3 DNA: TGTGCCAGCAGCTTATCCAGGGCTCCCTCCTATGGCTACACCTTC. It codes for CASSLSRAPSYGYTF. The variable domain in full, with the rest retrieved from reference TRBV13 and TRBJ1-2, is AAGVIQSPRHLIKEKRETATLKCYPIPRHDTVYWYQQGPGQDPQFLISFYEKMQSDKGSIPDRFSAQQFSDYHSELNMSSLELGDSALYFCASSLSRAPSYGYTFGSGTRLTVV.